These T cell receptor beta chains were read from a single sample in a study of blood T cell repertoires in COVID-19. This table comes from immunoSEQ multiplex PCR, and its TCRdb copy is limited to in-frame clones, with some not included. The profile shows around 230,000 clones, 81% of them singletons. The sequenced sample was peripheral blood. The receptors were sampled from a woman of 80 years or more with acute or convalescent COVID-19. Each CDR3 is given with its conserved first and last residue. D genes are given only for firm matches. The listing skips clone size in some rows; elsewhere it reads once, few, many or a size class.

j_gene: TRBJ1-1
v_gene: TRBV7-9
abundance: NA
len: 16
d_gene: TRBD1
CDR3nt: TGTGCCAGCAGCTTCAAAGGTGGACAGGAAGGGGCTGAAGCTTTCTTT
CDR3aa: CASSFKGGQEGAEAFF

j_gene: TRBJ2-1
v_gene: TRBV7-2
abundance: NA
len: 15
d_gene: TRBD2
CDR3nt: TGTGCCAGCAGTGCAACTAGCGGGACCTACAATGAGCAGTTCTTC
CDR3aa: CASSATSGTYNEQFF

j_gene: TRBJ1-3
v_gene: TRBV19
abundance: once
len: 17
d_gene: NA
CDR3nt: TGTGCCAGTAGTATAGAAAGTCGAGAAGGCGGTGGAAACACCATATATTTT
CDR3aa: CASSIESREGGGNTIYF

j_gene: TRBJ1-2
v_gene: TRBV19
abundance: NA
len: 14
d_gene: TRBD1
CDR3nt: TGTGCCAGTAACCCGACAGGGGTTAACTATGGCTACACCTTC
CDR3aa: CASNPTGVNYGYTF

j_gene: TRBJ1-5
v_gene: TRBV14
abundance: NA
len: 16
d_gene: NA
CDR3nt: TGTGCCAGCAGCCGGGCATGGGCCGAACAAAATCAGCCCCAGCATTTT
CDR3aa: CASSRAWAEQNQPQHF

j_gene: TRBJ2-5
v_gene: TRBV2
abundance: NA
len: 14
d_gene: TRBD2
CDR3nt: TGTGCCAGCAGTAAGACTAGCGGTCAAGAGACCCAGTACTTC
CDR3aa: CASSKTSGQETQYF

j_gene: TRBJ1-1
v_gene: TRBV3-1/TRBV3-2
abundance: once
len: 14
d_gene: TRBD1
CDR3nt: TGTGCCAGCAGCCCTACAGGGGCCAGGACTGAAGCTTTCTTT
CDR3aa: CASSPTGARTEAFF

j_gene: TRBJ2-7
v_gene: TRBV7-8
abundance: NA
len: 14
d_gene: NA
CDR3nt: TGTGCCAGCAGCGCTCGGGAATGGGCTTACGAGCAGTACTTC
CDR3aa: CASSAREWAYEQYF

j_gene: TRBJ2-1
v_gene: TRBV5-4
abundance: NA
len: 17
d_gene: NA
CDR3nt: TGTGCCAGCAGCTTGGGGAGTGGCCGGGGTCTTTACAATGAGCAGTTCTTC
CDR3aa: CASSLGSGRGLYNEQFF

j_gene: TRBJ1-5
v_gene: TRBV15
abundance: once
len: 14
d_gene: TRBD1
CDR3nt: TGTGCCACCAGCGGTGGGACAGTCTATCAGCCCCAGCATTTT
CDR3aa: CATSGGTVYQPQHF